These 2 T cell receptor beta chains were all obtained from the same sample, sequenced in a study of OX40 agonist ivuxolimab in advanced cancers. Here immunoSEQ multiplex PCR was the method, and the copy in TCRdb shows in-frame clones only, minus some. The sample has roughly 87,000 clones; around 90% are singletons. Sample: CD4+ or CD8+ T cells sorted from blood, taken in a trial of the OX40 agonist ivuxolimab. All receptors come from an adult with an advanced solid tumor such as melanoma, head and neck, liver or kidney cancer.

The genes are TRBV7-8 and TRBJ2-1, with D possibly matching TRBD1 (6 bases). This CDR3 region has 14 residues. Looked up from germline, CDR1 is SGHVS and CDR2 is FQNEAQ. V shed 5 bases and J shed 5 bases, with 13 bases lying between them. CDR3 residues: CASSATTGNNEQFF. Written as DNA, the CDR3 is TGTGCCAGCAGCGCTACGACAGGAAACAATGAGCAGTTCTTC. Variable domain in full (rest from reference TRBV7-8 and TRBJ2-1): GAGVSQSPRYKVAKRGQDVALRCDPISGHVSLFWYQQALGQGPEFLTYFQNEAQLDKSGLPSDRFFAERPEGSVSTLKIQRTQQEDSAVYLCASSATTGNNEQFFGPGTRLTVL.

The chain employs TRBV5-1 and TRBJ1-4, with 7 bases identical to TRBD1. Germline CDR1 is SGHRS and CDR2 is YFSETQ. The CDR3 consists of 17 residues. After removal of 1 base from V and 3 bases from J, the junction contained 9 bases not matched to a gene. Here the CDR3 reads CASSLIGTDAANEKLFF. The CDR3 DNA reads as TGCGCCAGCAGCTTGATAGGGACAGATGCGGCTAATGAAAAACTGTTTTTT.